This passage covers 5 T cell receptor beta chains from one sample sequenced in a study of T-cell reconstitution after alpha-beta-depleted transplantation in children. Molecular barcoding with unique molecular identifiers was used for the TCRbeta library. TCRdb reprocessed the PCR reads with MiXCR, giving one entry per CDR3 protein. The data show 100,000 to 130,000 distinct CDR3 sequences, 5.5% to 7% seen once. This sample comprised PBMCs, mostly from graft donor cells, obtained 360 days after TCRalphabeta/CD19-depleted stem cell transplant. Receptors originate from a male patient between 2 and 10 years old who had a stem cell transplant for acute lymphoblastic leukemia, so the T cells may come from the graft donor.

This clonotype was observed a few times. The chain couples TRBV7-2 to TRBJ2-3; 7 nucleotides match TRBD2. Germline-derived CDR1 and CDR2 are SGHTA and FQGNSA. Losses at the gene ends were 7 bases for V and 4 bases for J; bases not matched to a gene: 11. The CDR3 spans 15 residues. The CDR3 sequence: CASTPSGRGADTQYF. The CDR3 DNA sequence: TGTGCCAGCACCCCGTCAGGGAGGGGAGCAGATACGCAGTATTTT.

This clonotype was detected a few times. The chain uses TRBV7-8 and TRBJ2-3; 8 positions agree with TRBD1. This CDR3 has 17 amino acids. With 5 bases clipped from V and 2 bases from J, the junction kept 12 bases outside the gene matches. Germline CDR1 is SGHVS and CDR2 is FQNEAQ. The CDR3 is CASSLHGQGSFTDTQYF. CDR3 sequence (DNA): TGTGCCAGCAGCCTCCATGGACAGGGCTCCTTCACAGATACGCAGTATTTT.

The genes are TRBV27 and TRBJ2-1; 11 bases map to TRBD2. V shed 2 bases and J 7 bases; nucleotides not matched to a gene: 4. The CDR3 extends over 15 amino acids. The germline V gene has CDR1 MNHEY and CDR2 SMNVEV (reference sequence). CDR3: CASSLILAGVNEQFF. CDR3 DNA sequence: TGTGCCAGCAGTTTAATACTAGCGGGAGTGAATGAGCAGTTCTTC.

This clonotype was detected ten times or more. The CDR3 sequence: CASSLRYRSSYEQYF. DNA of the CDR3: TGTGCCAGCAGCTTAAGGTACAGGAGCTCCTACGAGCAGTACTTC. The chain has TRBV11-2 and TRBJ2-7, with a weak D call TRBD1 (5 bases). The V and J ends lost 2 bases and 0 bases respectively, with 11 bases between them. The CDR3 covers 15 residues. Germline CDR1 reads SGHAT; CDR2 reads FQNNGV.

The chain couples TRBV7-9 to TRBJ2-2; a weak D match, TRBD1 (6 bases). Germline V gene data show CDR1 as SEHNR and CDR2 as FQNEAQ (reference sequence). The CDR3 extends over 15 amino acids. Trimming removed 4 bases from V and 6 bases from J, with 15 bases in between. Here the CDR3 reads CASSSLQGRAGELFF. The CDR3 bases are TGTGCCAGCAGCTCCCTACAGGGAAGGGCCGGGGAGCTGTTTTTT.